The clone carrying this T cell receptor (beta chain) was seen many times. Its antigen is as yet unknown. This sample was included in a study of shared clonotypes between healthy human individuals. General study points: Collection of samples was limited to blood; tissue repertoires likely differ.

Each unsorted sample relied on about 90 million PBMCs as its source of genomic DNA. The unsorted PBMC sample used ten immunoSEQ deep assay plates. Per the study methods: Junction-only immunoSEQ data arrived without quality scores, meaning filtering differed. Generated by immunoSEQ multiplex PCR, the TCRdb table keeps only in-frame clones and is missing some. That table furnishes V, J and clone size, whereas the DNA furnished D and trimming. The sample lists about 490,000 clones, roughly 80% occurring once. The material sequenced was PBMCs. The TCR comes from a woman between 40 and 50 years old in good health. Some clones in this sample may be carry-over from other donors' samples.

CDR3 DNA sequence: TGTGCCAGCAGTCCGCCGGACAGGCGCACAGATACGCAGTATTTT. Translating it yields CASSPPDRRTDTQYF. This chain uses TRBV28 with TRBJ2-3, with 7 bases identical to TRBD1. J gave up 1 base and V 5 bases, and 6 bases lay outside the gene matches. Germline V CDR1 and CDR2: MDHEN, SYDVKM. The CDR3 has 15 amino acids.